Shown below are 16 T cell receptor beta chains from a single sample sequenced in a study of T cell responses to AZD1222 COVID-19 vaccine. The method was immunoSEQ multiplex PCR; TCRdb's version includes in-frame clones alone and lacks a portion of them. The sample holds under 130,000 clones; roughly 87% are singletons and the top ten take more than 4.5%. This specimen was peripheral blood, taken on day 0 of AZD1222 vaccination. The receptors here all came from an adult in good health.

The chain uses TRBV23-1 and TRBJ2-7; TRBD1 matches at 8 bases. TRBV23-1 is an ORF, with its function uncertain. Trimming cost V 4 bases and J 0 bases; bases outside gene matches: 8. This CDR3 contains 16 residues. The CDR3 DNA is TGCGCCAGCAGTCGCCTCCTTGGACAGGGCTCCTACGAGCAGTACTTC. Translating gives CASSRLLGQGSYEQYF.

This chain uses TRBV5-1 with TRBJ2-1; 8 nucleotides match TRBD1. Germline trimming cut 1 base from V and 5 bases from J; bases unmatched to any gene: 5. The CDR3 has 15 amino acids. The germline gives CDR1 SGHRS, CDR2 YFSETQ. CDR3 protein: CASSLTGGLDNEQFF. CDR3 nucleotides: TGCGCCAGCAGCTTGACAGGGGGTCTAGACAATGAGCAGTTCTTC.

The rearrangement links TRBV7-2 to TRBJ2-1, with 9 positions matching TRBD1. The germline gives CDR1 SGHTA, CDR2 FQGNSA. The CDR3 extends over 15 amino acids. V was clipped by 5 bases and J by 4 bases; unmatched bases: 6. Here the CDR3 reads CASSPRDRVYNEQFF. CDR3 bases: TGTGCCAGCAGCCCCCGGGACAGGGTTTACAATGAGCAGTTCTTC.

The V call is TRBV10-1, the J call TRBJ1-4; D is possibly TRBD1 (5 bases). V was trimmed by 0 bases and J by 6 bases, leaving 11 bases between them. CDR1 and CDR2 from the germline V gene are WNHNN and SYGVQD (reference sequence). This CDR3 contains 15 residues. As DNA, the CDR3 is TGCGCCAGCAGTGAGTCGAAGGGGTGGGATGAAAAACTGTTTTTT. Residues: CASSESKGWDEKLFF.

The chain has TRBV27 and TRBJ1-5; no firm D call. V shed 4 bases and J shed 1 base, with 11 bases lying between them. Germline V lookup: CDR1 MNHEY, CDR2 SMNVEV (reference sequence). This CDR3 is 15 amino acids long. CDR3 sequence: CASSSQLESNQPQHF. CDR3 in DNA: TGTGCCAGCAGTTCCCAATTAGAGAGCAATCAGCCCCAGCATTTT.

The CDR3 DNA follows: TGTGCCAGCAGCTTAGGCGGGGGGGATAACTATGGCTACACCTTC. Its translation is CASSLGGGDNYGYTF. V gene TRBV11-2 combines with J gene TRBJ1-2, with D tentatively TRBD1 (5 bases). V was cut by 1 base and J by 1 base, with 10 bases left in between. The germline CDR1 and CDR2 sequences are SGHAT and FQNNGV. This CDR3 contains 15 residues.

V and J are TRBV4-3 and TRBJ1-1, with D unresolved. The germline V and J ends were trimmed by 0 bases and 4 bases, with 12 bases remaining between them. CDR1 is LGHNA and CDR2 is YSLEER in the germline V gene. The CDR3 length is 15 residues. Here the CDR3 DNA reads TGCGCCAGCAGCCAAGATGGGAGCGGTATCACTGAAGCTTTCTTT. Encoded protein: CASSQDGSGITEAFF.

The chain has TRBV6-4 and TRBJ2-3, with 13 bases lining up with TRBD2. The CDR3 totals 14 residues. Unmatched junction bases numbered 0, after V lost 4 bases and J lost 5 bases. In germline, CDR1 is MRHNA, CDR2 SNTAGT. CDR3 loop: CASSGLAGGDTQYF. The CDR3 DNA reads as TGTGCCAGCAGTGGACTAGCGGGGGGAGATACGCAGTATTTT.

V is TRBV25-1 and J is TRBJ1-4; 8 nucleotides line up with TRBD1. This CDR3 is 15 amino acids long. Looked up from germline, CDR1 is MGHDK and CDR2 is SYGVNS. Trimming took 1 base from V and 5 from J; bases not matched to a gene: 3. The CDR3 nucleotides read TGTGCCAGCAGTGAATTCAGGGGGCAGAATGAAAAACTGTTTTTT. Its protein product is CASSEFRGQNEKLFF.

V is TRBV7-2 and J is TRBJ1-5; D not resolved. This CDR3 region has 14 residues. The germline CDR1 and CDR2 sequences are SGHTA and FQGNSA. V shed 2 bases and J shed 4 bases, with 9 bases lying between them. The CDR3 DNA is TGTGCCAGCAGCTTACTGGCGGGGAATCAGCCCCAGCATTTT. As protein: CASSLLAGNQPQHF.

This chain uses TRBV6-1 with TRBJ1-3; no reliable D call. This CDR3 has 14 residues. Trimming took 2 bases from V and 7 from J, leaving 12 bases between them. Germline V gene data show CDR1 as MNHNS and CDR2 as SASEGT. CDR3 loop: CASSEIRGWNTIYF. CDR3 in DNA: TGTGCCAGCAGTGAAATACGGGGTTGGAACACCATATATTTT.

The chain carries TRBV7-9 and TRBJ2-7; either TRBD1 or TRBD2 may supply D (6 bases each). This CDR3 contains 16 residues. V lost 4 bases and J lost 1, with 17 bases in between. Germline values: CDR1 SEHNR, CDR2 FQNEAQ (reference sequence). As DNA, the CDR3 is TGTGCCAGCAGCTCTGTATCACGGGGGCCTTCCTACGAGCAGTACTTC. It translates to CASSSVSRGPSYEQYF.

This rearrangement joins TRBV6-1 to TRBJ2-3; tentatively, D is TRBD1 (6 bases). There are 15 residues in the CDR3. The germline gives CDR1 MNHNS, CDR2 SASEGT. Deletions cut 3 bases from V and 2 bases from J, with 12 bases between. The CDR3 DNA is TGTGCCAGCAGTGACCCCGGACAGAACACAGATACGCAGTATTTT. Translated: CASSDPGQNTDTQYF.

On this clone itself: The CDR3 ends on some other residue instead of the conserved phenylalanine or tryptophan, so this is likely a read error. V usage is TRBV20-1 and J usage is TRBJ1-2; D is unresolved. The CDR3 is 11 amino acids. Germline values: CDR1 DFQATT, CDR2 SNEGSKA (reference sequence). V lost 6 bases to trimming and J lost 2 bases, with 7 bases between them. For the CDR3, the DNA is TGCAGTGCCGATGGGAACTATGGCTACACCCTC. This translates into CSADGNYGYTL.

The CDR3 region has the DNA TGCGCCAGCAGCCAGGACCGGGGGGGCTACGAGCAGTACTTC. Its protein is CASSQDRGGYEQYF. The chain carries TRBV4-3 and TRBJ2-7; 8 bases are a match to TRBD2. The CDR3 is 14 amino acids. V shed 3 bases and J 3 bases; nucleotides not matched to a gene: 4. CDR1 LGHNA and CDR2 YSLEER come from the germline V gene.

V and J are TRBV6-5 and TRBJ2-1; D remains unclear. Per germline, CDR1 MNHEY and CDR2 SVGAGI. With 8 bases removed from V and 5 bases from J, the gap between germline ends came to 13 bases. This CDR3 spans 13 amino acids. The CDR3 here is CASDWYRHNEQFF. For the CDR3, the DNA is TGTGCCAGCGATTGGTACAGACACAATGAGCAGTTCTTC.